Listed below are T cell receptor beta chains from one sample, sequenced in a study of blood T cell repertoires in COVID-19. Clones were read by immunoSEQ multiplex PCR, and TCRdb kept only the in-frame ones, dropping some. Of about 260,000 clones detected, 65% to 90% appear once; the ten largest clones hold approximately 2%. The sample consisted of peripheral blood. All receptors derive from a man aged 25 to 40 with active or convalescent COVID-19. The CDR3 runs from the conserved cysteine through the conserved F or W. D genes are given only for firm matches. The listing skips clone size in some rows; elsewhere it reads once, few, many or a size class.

CDR3aa: CASSQALAGGPYNEQFF
CDR3nt: TGTGCCAGCAGCCAGGCTCTAGCGGGGGGGCCTTACAATGAGCAGTTCTTC
abundance: .
j_gene: TRBJ2-1
d_gene: TRBD2
v_gene: TRBV3-1/TRBV3-2

CDR3aa: CATSDPLTGTQSYNEQFF
CDR3nt: TGTGCCACCAGTGATCCCCTCACCGGGACACAAAGTTACAATGAGCAGTTCTTC
abundance: .
j_gene: TRBJ2-1
d_gene: .
v_gene: TRBV24-1

CDR3aa: CASSVVGSNDYGYTF
CDR3nt: TGTGCCAGCAGCGTCGTCGGGTCGAATGACTATGGCTACACCTTC
abundance: .
j_gene: TRBJ1-2
d_gene: .
v_gene: TRBV5-4

CDR3aa: CASSWGTSATGELFF
CDR3nt: TGTGCCAGCAGTTGGGGGACTTCTGCCACCGGGGAGCTGTTTTTT
abundance: .
j_gene: TRBJ2-2
d_gene: .
v_gene: TRBV6-5

CDR3aa: CASSLASREKLFF
CDR3nt: TGTGCCAGCAGCTTGGCCTCTAGAGAAAAACTGTTTTTT
abundance: .
j_gene: TRBJ1-4
d_gene: .
v_gene: TRBV5-5

CDR3aa: CASSYDDSANEKLFF
CDR3nt: TGCGCCAGCAGCTACGACGACAGCGCGAATGAAAAACTGTTTTTT
abundance: .
j_gene: TRBJ1-4
d_gene: .
v_gene: TRBV10-2

CDR3aa: CASQDRGSNYGYTF
CDR3nt: TGTGCCAGCCAAGACAGGGGATCTAACTATGGCTACACCTTC
abundance: .
j_gene: TRBJ1-2
d_gene: TRBD1
v_gene: TRBV19

CDR3aa: CASSFRRGASYNSPLHF
CDR3nt: TGTGCCAGCAGTTTCAGGAGGGGAGCCTCCTATAATTCACCCCTCCACTTT
abundance: .
j_gene: TRBJ1-6
d_gene: .
v_gene: TRBV27

CDR3aa: CSVEDLGGQVGQYF
CDR3nt: TGCAGCGTTGAAGATCTCGGTGGACAGGTTGGGCAGTACTTC
abundance: once
j_gene: TRBJ2-7
d_gene: TRBD1
v_gene: TRBV29-1

CDR3aa: CASSQVVGGNEKLFF
CDR3nt: TGCGCCAGCAGCCAAGTAGTCGGAGGGAATGAAAAACTGTTTTTT
abundance: .
j_gene: TRBJ1-4
d_gene: .
v_gene: TRBV4-1

CDR3aa: CASSVRRGQETQYF
CDR3nt: TGTGCCAGCAGCGTCAGGAGGGGCCAAGAGACCCAGTACTTC
abundance: .
j_gene: TRBJ2-5
d_gene: .
v_gene: TRBV5-4

CDR3aa: CASSVGTGAYEQYF
CDR3nt: TGTGCCAGCAGCGTGGGGACAGGGGCCTACGAGCAGTACTTC
abundance: .
j_gene: TRBJ2-7
d_gene: TRBD1
v_gene: TRBV9

CDR3aa: CSVEDPFRGTDTQYF
CDR3nt: TGCAGCGTTGAAGATCCATTTCGGGGGACAGATACGCAGTATTTT
abundance: once
j_gene: TRBJ2-3
d_gene: .
v_gene: TRBV29-1

CDR3aa: CASSMGPGLANTGELFF
CDR3nt: TGTGCCAGCAGCATGGGGCCGGGACTAGCGAACACCGGGGAGCTGTTTTTT
abundance: few
j_gene: TRBJ2-2
d_gene: TRBD2
v_gene: TRBV5-4

CDR3aa: CASSAEDPSYEQYF
CDR3nt: TGTGCCAGCAGCGCGGAGGACCCCTCCTACGAGCAGTACTTC
abundance: .
j_gene: TRBJ2-7
d_gene: .
v_gene: TRBV9

CDR3aa: CASLGTGWIDGYTF
CDR3nt: TGTGCCAGCCTTGGTACAGGGTGGATTGATGGCTACACCTTC
abundance: .
j_gene: TRBJ1-2
d_gene: .
v_gene: TRBV5-8

CDR3aa: CASRGDTEAFF
CDR3nt: TGTGCCAGCAGGGGAGACACTGAAGCTTTCTTT
abundance: .
j_gene: TRBJ1-1
d_gene: .
v_gene: TRBV7-9

CDR3aa: CASQFKDSITEAFF
CDR3nt: TGTGCCAGCCAGTTTAAGGACAGTATCACTGAAGCTTTCTTT
abundance: once
j_gene: TRBJ1-1
d_gene: .
v_gene: TRBV6-5

CDR3aa: CASSPNSGGTNNEQFF
CDR3nt: TGTGCCAGCAGCCCAAACTCGGGGGGAACAAACAATGAGCAGTTCTTC
abundance: .
j_gene: TRBJ2-1
d_gene: TRBD2
v_gene: TRBV7-2

CDR3aa: CASSLTLIQGGTMNTEAFF
CDR3nt: TGTGCCAGCAGCCTGACGCTAATTCAGGGGGGCACCATGAACACTGAAGCTTTCTTT
abundance: .
j_gene: TRBJ1-1
d_gene: TRBD1
v_gene: TRBV27

CDR3aa: CASSLVGDSSPLHF
CDR3nt: TGTGCCAGCAGCTTGGTAGGGGATAGTTCACCCCTCCACTTT
abundance: .
j_gene: TRBJ1-6
d_gene: .
v_gene: TRBV5-6

CDR3aa: CASSKGTASSYNSPLHF
CDR3nt: TGTGCCAGCAGTAAAGGGACAGCTAGCTCCTATAATTCACCCCTCCACTTT
abundance: .
j_gene: TRBJ1-6
d_gene: TRBD1
v_gene: TRBV2

CDR3aa: CASSLSGSDRVGGEAFF
CDR3nt: TGCGCCAGCAGCTTGTCAGGGTCGGACAGGGTCGGTGGTGAAGCTTTCTTT
abundance: .
j_gene: TRBJ1-1
d_gene: TRBD1
v_gene: TRBV5-1

CDR3aa: CASSVEGQGSYGYTF
CDR3nt: TGTGCCAGCAGCGTAGAGGGACAGGGAAGCTATGGCTACACCTTC
abundance: .
j_gene: TRBJ1-2
d_gene: TRBD1
v_gene: TRBV9

CDR3aa: CASSSMNTEAFF
CDR3nt: TGTGCCAGCAGCAGCATGAACACTGAAGCTTTCTTT
abundance: .
j_gene: TRBJ1-1
d_gene: .
v_gene: TRBV4-2

CDR3aa: CASSPLAGGPYNEQFF
CDR3nt: TGCGCCAGCAGCCCCCTAGCGGGGGGGCCCTACAATGAGCAGTTCTTC
abundance: .
j_gene: TRBJ2-1
d_gene: TRBD2
v_gene: TRBV5-1

CDR3aa: CASSQDRVLASGANVLTF
CDR3nt: TGCGCCAGCAGCCAGGACAGGGTTTTGGCCTCTGGGGCCAACGTCCTGACTTTC
abundance: .
j_gene: TRBJ2-6
d_gene: TRBD1
v_gene: TRBV4-3

CDR3aa: CASSQAQGPYGYTF
CDR3nt: TGTGCCAGCAGCCAAGCGCAGGGGCCCTATGGCTACACCTTC
abundance: .
j_gene: TRBJ1-2
d_gene: .
v_gene: TRBV3-1/TRBV3-2

CDR3aa: CASSMFVGQAGNQPQHF
CDR3nt: TGTGCCAGTAGTATGTTCGTGGGACAGGCAGGCAATCAGCCCCAGCATTTT
abundance: .
j_gene: TRBJ1-5
d_gene: TRBD1
v_gene: TRBV19

CDR3aa: CASSYGGTRQETQYF
CDR3nt: TGTGCCAGCAGTTACGGCGGGACTAGACAAGAGACCCAGTACTTC
abundance: .
j_gene: TRBJ2-5
d_gene: TRBD2
v_gene: TRBV6-2/TRBV6-3

CDR3aa: CASSQQGQGEETQYF
CDR3nt: TGTGCCAGTAGTCAACAGGGGCAGGGGGAAGAGACCCAGTACTTC
abundance: .
j_gene: TRBJ2-5
d_gene: TRBD1
v_gene: TRBV19

CDR3aa: CASSIHGQGGNSPLHF
CDR3nt: TGTGCCAGCAGCATACATGGACAGGGGGGGAATTCACCCCTCCACTTT
abundance: once
j_gene: TRBJ1-6
d_gene: TRBD1
v_gene: TRBV9

CDR3aa: CARSLSPASRCSYNEQFF
CDR3nt: TGTGCCAGAAGCTTGTCTCCGGCTAGCAGATGCTCCTACAATGAGCAGTTCTTC
abundance: few
j_gene: TRBJ2-1
d_gene: .
v_gene: TRBV5-3

CDR3aa: CATSRESVNQPQHF
CDR3nt: TGTGCCACCAGCAGAGAGTCAGTCAATCAGCCCCAGCATTTT
abundance: .
j_gene: TRBJ1-5
d_gene: .
v_gene: TRBV15

CDR3aa: CASSKTGVEAFF
CDR3nt: TGTGCCAGCAGCAAGACAGGGGTTGAAGCTTTCTTT
abundance: .
j_gene: TRBJ1-1
d_gene: TRBD1
v_gene: TRBV7-9

CDR3aa: CASISAQQGGGGEAFF
CDR3nt: TGTGCCAGCATCTCCGCCCAACAGGGGGGAGGAGGCGAAGCTTTCTTT
abundance: .
j_gene: TRBJ1-1
d_gene: TRBD1
v_gene: TRBV27

CDR3aa: CASTGVGYEQYF
CDR3nt: TGTGCCAGCACAGGGGTGGGGTACGAGCAGTACTTC
abundance: .
j_gene: TRBJ2-7
d_gene: .
v_gene: TRBV2

CDR3aa: CASSSPAPDRLRNSPLHF
CDR3nt: TGTGCCAGTAGTTCACCGGCCCCGGACAGGCTGCGTAATTCACCCCTCCACTTT
abundance: .
j_gene: TRBJ1-6
d_gene: TRBD1
v_gene: TRBV19

CDR3aa: CASSQDRSNTEAFF
CDR3nt: TGTGCCAGTAGCCAGGACAGATCGAACACTGAAGCTTTCTTT
abundance: .
j_gene: TRBJ1-1
d_gene: .
v_gene: TRBV19

CDR3aa: CASSPESQADGYTF
CDR3nt: TGCGCCAGCAGCCCCGAGTCCCAGGCAGACGGCTACACCTTC
abundance: .
j_gene: TRBJ1-2
d_gene: .
v_gene: TRBV4-1

CDR3aa: CASSFFTGNEKLFF
CDR3nt: TGTGCCAGCAGTTTTTTTACGGGGAATGAAAAACTGTTTTTT
abundance: once
j_gene: TRBJ1-4
d_gene: .
v_gene: TRBV6-5

CDR3aa: CASSAGQGMRYTGELFF
CDR3nt: TGTGCCAGCAGCGCCGGACAGGGAATGAGGTACACCGGGGAGCTGTTTTTT
abundance: .
j_gene: TRBJ2-2
d_gene: TRBD1
v_gene: TRBV9

CDR3aa: CASSQEVFRSPLHF
CDR3nt: TGCGCCAGCAGCCAAGAGGTTTTTCGGTCACCCCTCCACTTT
abundance: .
j_gene: TRBJ1-6
d_gene: .
v_gene: TRBV4-1

CDR3aa: CASTDGWRGTGELFF
CDR3nt: TGCGCCAGCACCGACGGCTGGCGGGGCACCGGGGAGCTGTTTTTT
abundance: .
j_gene: TRBJ2-2
d_gene: .
v_gene: TRBV10-1

CDR3aa: CASSYLAGGETQYF
CDR3nt: TGTGCCAGCAGTTATCTAGCGGGGGGCGAGACCCAGTACTTC
abundance: .
j_gene: TRBJ2-5
d_gene: TRBD2
v_gene: TRBV6-5

CDR3aa: CASGGTNTGELFF
CDR3nt: TGCGCCAGCGGGGGGACGAACACCGGGGAGCTGTTTTTT
abundance: .
j_gene: TRBJ2-2
d_gene: .
v_gene: TRBV10-2

CDR3aa: CASSLQEAGGLQETQYF
CDR3nt: TGTGCCAGCAGCTTACAGGAAGCGGGGGGTCTCCAAGAGACCCAGTACTTC
abundance: .
j_gene: TRBJ2-5
d_gene: TRBD2
v_gene: TRBV13

CDR3aa: CASSSGLRDTGELFF
CDR3nt: TGTGCCAGCAGCTCGGGACTGCGGGACACCGGGGAGCTGTTTTTT
abundance: few
j_gene: TRBJ2-2
d_gene: .
v_gene: TRBV7-9

CDR3aa: CASHPRGSNQPQHF
CDR3nt: TGTGCCAGCCACCCGCGGGGAAGCAATCAGCCCCAGCATTTT
abundance: .
j_gene: TRBJ1-5
d_gene: .
v_gene: TRBV6-5

CDR3aa: CASSLPGQDNYGYTF
CDR3nt: TGTGCCAGCAGCTTACCGGGACAGGATAACTATGGCTACACCTTC
abundance: .
j_gene: TRBJ1-2
d_gene: TRBD1
v_gene: TRBV7-2

CDR3aa: CATSRERDYEQYF
CDR3nt: TGTGCCACCAGCAGAGAACGGGACTACGAGCAGTACTTC
abundance: .
j_gene: TRBJ2-7
d_gene: .
v_gene: TRBV15

CDR3aa: CASSRNQGNTEAFF
CDR3nt: TGTGCCAGCAGCCGTAACCAGGGGAACACTGAAGCTTTCTTT
abundance: .
j_gene: TRBJ1-1
d_gene: .
v_gene: TRBV6-5

CDR3aa: CSVQGSYEQYF
CDR3nt: TGCAGCGTCCAGGGGTCCTACGAGCAGTACTTC
abundance: .
j_gene: TRBJ2-7
d_gene: .
v_gene: TRBV29-1

CDR3aa: CASSGGTSRGPETQYF
CDR3nt: TGCGCCAGCAGCGGAGGGACTAGCCGGGGACCGGAGACCCAGTACTTC
abundance: .
j_gene: TRBJ2-5
d_gene: TRBD2
v_gene: TRBV5-1

CDR3aa: CASSYRDRDGEAFF
CDR3nt: TGTGCCAGCAGTTACCGGGACAGGGATGGCGAAGCTTTCTTT
abundance: .
j_gene: TRBJ1-1
d_gene: TRBD1
v_gene: TRBV2

CDR3aa: CASKGQVSSYEQYF
CDR3nt: TGTGCCAGCAAAGGACAGGTGAGCTCCTACGAGCAGTACTTC
abundance: .
j_gene: TRBJ2-7
d_gene: TRBD1
v_gene: TRBV6-5

CDR3aa: CASSRMASGADTQYF
CDR3nt: TGTGCCAGCAGCCGAATGGCTAGCGGGGCAGATACGCAGTATTTT
abundance: .
j_gene: TRBJ2-3
d_gene: TRBD2
v_gene: TRBV3-1/TRBV3-2

CDR3aa: CASSIYHAGGRFVNYGYTF
CDR3nt: TGTGCCAGTAGTATTTATCACGCAGGGGGAAGATTTGTCAACTATGGCTACACCTTC
abundance: .
j_gene: TRBJ1-2
d_gene: TRBD1
v_gene: TRBV19

CDR3aa: CASSQDRGSQPQHF
CDR3nt: TGTGCCAGCAGCCAGGACAGAGGTAGCCAGCCCCAGCATTTT
abundance: .
j_gene: TRBJ1-5
d_gene: .
v_gene: TRBV7-9